These 22 T cell receptor beta chains came from one sample sequenced in a study of cytomegalovirus exposure and HLA in healthy donors. The PCR ran on 60 Vbeta and 13 Jbeta primers. Data came from immunoSEQ multiplex PCR; TCRdb stores just in-frame clones and leaves some out. The sample contains about 190,000 clones, about four fifths of which appear only once. The sequencing sample was made of PBMCs. These receptors all stem from a woman aged 45-60 years in good health and CMV-seropositive.

The chain has TRBV6-5 and TRBJ2-7; D may be TRBD1 (5 bases). Trimming removed 8 bases at V and 3 bases at J, with 14 bases between. Germline-derived CDR1 and CDR2 are MNHEY and SVGAGI. The CDR3 is 13 residues long. CDR3 in amino acids: CASGRQGVYEQYF. Written as DNA, the CDR3 is TGTGCCAGCGGAAGGCAGGGTGTCTACGAGCAGTACTTC.

The chain joins TRBV28 to TRBJ1-2; 7 nucleotides match TRBD1. Germline CDR1 and CDR2: MDHEN and SYDVKM. The CDR3 is 13 residues long. The trim removed 6 bases at V and 2 bases at J, leaving 3 bases unmatched. The CDR3 protein is CASRRGGNYGYTF. The CDR3, as DNA: TGTGCCAGCAGGCGAGGGGGCAACTATGGCTACACCTTC.

The chain uses TRBV28 and TRBJ2-5; no definite D call. V was clipped by 4 bases and J by 4 bases, with 13 bases between them. The CDR3 is made up of 14 amino acids. CDR1 MDHEN and CDR2 SYDVKM come from the germline V gene. CDR3 sequence: CASSSVNSIETQYF. The CDR3 DNA reads as TGTGCCAGCAGTTCAGTCAACAGTATAGAGACCCAGTACTTC.

This clone has only a few counts. V usage is TRBV5-4 and J usage is TRBJ2-7, with 8 bases fitting TRBD1. Trimming removed 0 bases from V and 9 bases from J; junction bases left unmatched: 5. From germline, CDR1 is SGHNT and CDR2 YYREEE (reference sequence). The CDR3 runs 13 residues. CDR3 amino acids: CASSLERTGGQYF. The CDR3 DNA is TGTGCCAGCAGCTTGGAGCGAACAGGGGGGCAGTACTTC.

This chain connects TRBV4-3 to TRBJ1-5; D is uncertain. The CDR3 length is 15 residues. Germline V gives CDR1 LGHNA, CDR2 YSLEER. V lost 3 bases, J lost 9 bases, and 18 bases lay in between. The CDR3 sequence is CASSQATGGMGPQHF. The CDR3 DNA reads TGCGCCAGCAGCCAGGCCACGGGAGGAATGGGGCCCCAGCATTTT.

V gene TRBV10-1 combines with J gene TRBJ2-1, with 8 nucleotides matching TRBD1. CDR3 length: 16 residues. Germline V gene lookup returns CDR1 WNHNN and CDR2 SYGVQD (reference sequence). Trimming at V came to 4 bases and at J to 5 bases, leaving 10 bases not matched to a gene. Written as DNA, the CDR3 is TGCGCCAGCAGTGGAAGACAGGGGCGCTCAAACAATGAGCAGTTCTTC. Amino acid sequence: CASSGRQGRSNNEQFF.

The chain combines TRBV10-1 with TRBJ1-1; D is ambiguous. The V and J ends lost 0 bases and 7 bases respectively, with 9 bases between them. Looked up from germline, CDR1 is WNHNN and CDR2 is SYGVQD (reference sequence). The length of the CDR3 is 13 residues. CDR3 DNA sequence: TGCGCCAGCAGTGAGTCGGCAGGCGTTGAAGCTTTCTTT. Protein: CASSESAGVEAFF.

The genes are TRBV5-5 and TRBJ1-6; TRBD1 agrees at 7 bases. With 0 bases clipped from V and 0 bases from J, the junction kept 3 bases outside the gene matches. The CDR3 sequence is 17 residues long. Germline assignment: CDR1 SGHKS and CDR2 YYEKEE (reference sequence). The CDR3 DNA reads TGTGCCAGCAGCTTGGGACAGGGTAGCTCCTATAATTCACCCCTCCACTTT. It is translated as CASSLGQGSSYNSPLHF.

The chain links TRBV5-5 to TRBJ2-6, with 7 bases aligning to TRBD2. Unmatched junction bases numbered 7, after V lost 4 bases and J lost 0 bases. There are 17 residues in the CDR3. Germline V gene data show CDR1 as SGHKS and CDR2 as YYEKEE (reference sequence). Written as DNA, the CDR3 is TGTGCCAGCAGCCACGCTCGGGGGGACTCTGGGGCCAACGTCCTGACTTTC. It is translated as CASSHARGDSGANVLTF.

This rearrangement joins TRBV27 to TRBJ2-5, with 11 bases identical to TRBD1. The ends lost 4 bases at V and 1 base at J; junction bases unmatched: 2. CDR3 length: 15 amino acids. Germline-derived CDR1 and CDR2 are MNHEY and SMNVEV (reference sequence). DNA of the CDR3: TGTGCCAGCAGTTCCGGGACAGGGGGCCAAGAGACCCAGTACTTC. Amino acids: CASSSGTGGQETQYF.

As regards this clone: One end of the junction is discordant with germline, which a read error may explain. Additional DNA sequences in this sample encode the identical CDR3. The rearrangement joins TRBV28 to TRBJ2-3, with 7 bases identical to TRBD1. This CDR3 is 14 amino acids long. Germline CDR1 MDHEN, CDR2 SYDVKM. CDR3 DNA: TGTGCTAGCAGGCCGGGACAGAGGGTGGATACGCAGTATTTT. This codes for CASRPGQRVDTQYF.

The chain is built from TRBV19 and TRBJ1-1; no definite D call. Germline lookup yields CDR1 LNHDA and CDR2 SQIVND (reference sequence). V gave up 3 bases and J gave up 1 base, with 9 bases separating them. The CDR3 sequence is 14 residues long. The chain's CDR3 is CASSIVAPNTEAFF. In nucleotides, the CDR3 is TGTGCCAGTAGTATCGTGGCCCCGAACACTGAAGCTTTCTTT.

The V call is TRBV19, the J call TRBJ2-7, with a possible D match to TRBD1 (6 bases). The CDR3 spans 14 residues. V was cut by 5 bases and J by 2 bases, with 13 bases left in between. Germline V lookup: CDR1 LNHDA, CDR2 SQIVND (reference sequence). The DNA for the CDR3 is TGTGCCAGTAGTCGGCCAGGGGCCGCCTACGAGCAGTACTTC. It translates to CASSRPGAAYEQYF. Full variable domain (remainder filled in from reference TRBV19 and TRBJ2-7): DGGITQSPKYLFRKEGQNVTLSCEQNLNHDAMYWYRQDPGQGLRLIYYSQIVNDFQKGDIAEGYSVSREKKESFPLTVTSAQKNPTAFYLCASSRPGAAYEQYFGPGTRLTVT.

This clone occurred a few times. The chain has TRBV4-3 and TRBJ2-5; TRBD1 might be the D (5 bases). CDR1 is LGHNA, CDR2 YSLEER, per germline. CDR3 length equals 13 residues. Trimming removed 3 bases at V and 4 bases at J, with 9 bases between. The CDR3 here is CASSQGRGETQYF. The CDR3 bases are TGCGCCAGCAGCCAGGGGCGTGGAGAGACCCAGTACTTC.

Only one count was recorded for this clone. The chain combines TRBV19 with TRBJ1-5; 7 bases align to TRBD1. Trimming removed 7 bases from V and 7 bases from J; junction bases left unmatched: 13. Looked up from germline, CDR1 is LNHDA and CDR2 is SQIVND (reference sequence). This CDR3 has 15 residues. CDR3 bases: TGTGCCAGTACGCGGACAGGACGCTTGGAACAGCCCCAGCATTTT. Protein product: CASTRTGRLEQPQHF.

This chain links TRBV18 with TRBJ2-7, with TRBD1 matching over 7 bases. Germline values: CDR1 KGHSH, CDR2 LQKENI. J was trimmed by 2 bases and V by 6 bases; bases with no gene match: 4. The CDR3 is made up of 13 amino acids. CDR3: CASSRGQTYEQYF. The CDR3 DNA is TGTGCCAGCTCCCGGGGACAGACCTACGAGCAGTACTTC.

The CDR3 DNA reads as TGTGCTAGTGGTTTGGCAGATAGCAATCAGCCCCAGCATTTT. Translated: CASGLADSNQPQHF. The chain recombines TRBV12-5 with TRBJ1-5; D uncertain. Germline values: CDR1 LGHNT, CDR2 FRNRAP. Trimming stripped 1 base from V and 0 bases from J, with 4 bases between. This CDR3 is built from 14 residues.

This chain connects TRBV6-5 to TRBJ2-7; TRBD1 aligns across 7 bases. V gave up 4 bases and J gave up 5 bases; unmatched junction bases: 2. Looked up from germline, CDR1 is MNHEY and CDR2 is SVGAGI. The CDR3 is 12 amino acids. This chain's CDR3 is CASSWGQNEQYF. CDR3 coding DNA: TGTGCCAGCAGTTGGGGACAGAACGAGCAGTACTTC.

This chain uses TRBV9 with TRBJ2-7, with TRBD2 as a possible D gene (5 bases). Per germline, CDR1 SGDLS and CDR2 YYNGEE. The CDR3 length is 13 residues. Between the trimmed V and J ends, which lost 0 bases and 4 bases, there was a span of 8 bases. Here the CDR3 reads CASSVVPGYEQYF. CDR3 coding DNA: TGTGCCAGCAGCGTAGTACCGGGGTACGAGCAGTACTTC.

The rearrangement uses TRBV5-4 and TRBJ2-3; TRBD2 is a possible D gene (6 bases). V shed 4 bases and J shed 0 bases, with 18 bases lying between them. The CDR3 runs 17 residues. Germline loops: CDR1 SGHNT, CDR2 YYREEE (reference sequence). Here the CDR3 reads CASSPGGGDHSTDTQYF. The CDR3, as DNA: TGTGCCAGCAGCCCCGGTGGCGGGGACCATAGCACAGATACGCAGTATTTT.

The sample holds one count of this clone. One end of the junction does not line up with germline, which may come from a read error. The V and J genes are TRBV18 and TRBJ1-1; D possibly corresponds to TRBD1 (6 bases). CDR3 size: 12 residues. Per the germline V gene, CDR1 is KGHSH and CDR2 is LQKENI. The CDR3 coding sequence is TGTGCCAGCTCAAGGACAGAGCCCCAGGGCCTTTTT. This translates into CASSRTEPQGLF.

The chain uses TRBV6-1 and TRBJ2-7; 7 bases are shared with TRBD1. The germline gives CDR1 MNHNS, CDR2 SASEGT. This CDR3 spans 13 amino acids. The V gene end was trimmed by 6 bases and the J gene end by 3 bases; junction bases not matched to a gene: 5. CDR3 loop: CASRGTAYYEQYF. CDR3 sequence (DNA): TGTGCCAGCAGAGGGACAGCTTACTACGAGCAGTACTTC.